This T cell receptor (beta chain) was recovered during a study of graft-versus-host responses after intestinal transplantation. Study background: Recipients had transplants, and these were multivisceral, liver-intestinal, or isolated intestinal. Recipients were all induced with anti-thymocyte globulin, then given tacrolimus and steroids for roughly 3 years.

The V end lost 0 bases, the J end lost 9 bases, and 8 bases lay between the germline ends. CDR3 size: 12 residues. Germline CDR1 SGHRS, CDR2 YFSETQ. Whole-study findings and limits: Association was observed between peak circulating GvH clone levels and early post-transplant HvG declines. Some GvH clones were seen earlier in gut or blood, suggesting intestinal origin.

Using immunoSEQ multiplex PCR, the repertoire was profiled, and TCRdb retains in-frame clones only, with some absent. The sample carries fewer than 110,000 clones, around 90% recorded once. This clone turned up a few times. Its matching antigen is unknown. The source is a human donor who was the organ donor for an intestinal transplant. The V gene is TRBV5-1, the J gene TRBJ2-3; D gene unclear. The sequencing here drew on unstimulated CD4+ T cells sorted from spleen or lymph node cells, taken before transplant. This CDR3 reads CASSLGQATQYF. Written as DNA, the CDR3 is TGCGCCAGCAGCTTGGGTCAGGCCACGCAGTATTTT.